The sequence of this T cell receptor (beta chain) was determined in a study of T cell responses to AZD1222 COVID-19 vaccine. Only in-frame clones appear in the TCRdb table, and some are missing; sequencing was by immunoSEQ multiplex PCR. The table records about 120,000 clones, about 92% of them present only once. Regarding the study as a whole: A mostly white British donor set with more females was recruited, and clonal diversity was possibly underestimated.

For this clone: Its antigen remains unknown.

Germline lookup yields CDR1 MNHEY and CDR2 SVGAGI. The CDR3 loop spans 15 amino acids. The ends were cut back, 6 bases at V and 2 bases at J, with 11 bases in the middle. The V and J genes are TRBV6-5 and TRBJ2-6; D may be TRBD1 (5 bases). Sample: peripheral blood, taken on day 0 of AZD1222 vaccination. The clonotype originates from an adult in good health. CDR3 nucleotides: TGTGCCAGCAGCAGACAGTGGACTGGGGCCAACGTCCTGACTTTC. Residues: CASSRQWTGANVLTF.